Each of the 16 T cell receptor beta chains below was sequenced from the same sample in a study of cytomegalovirus exposure and HLA in healthy donors. It was with 60 Vbeta and 13 Jbeta primers that the PCR ran. Method: immunoSEQ multiplex PCR; TCRdb's copy keeps in-frame clones and lacks some. The sample holds roughly 220,000 clones; about 81% are singletons and the top ten take around 3%. The material sequenced was PBMCs. The receptor source for this set is a woman between 35 and 50 years old in good health and CMV-seronegative.

The chain is built from TRBV6-6 and TRBJ1-2, with D perhaps matching TRBD1 (6 bases). The V end was cut by 5 bases, the J end by 8 bases, with 15 bases between. From germline, CDR1 is MNHNY and CDR2 SVGAGI (reference sequence). The CDR3 spans 13 residues. CDR3 coding DNA: TGTGCCAGCAGTCCCCGGACAGAAGTGGGCTACACCTTC. It is translated as CASSPRTEVGYTF.

The V gene is TRBV1, the J gene TRBJ2-4; the table's D call, TRBD1, was not checked against the DNA. TRBV1 is a pseudogene locus. The CDR3 is made up of 15 amino acids. CDR3 sequence (DNA): TGCACCAGCAGCCAAGTGGCGACAGCTAAAAACATTCAGTACTTC. Translation gives CTSSQVATAKNIQYF.

This rearrangement joins TRBV28 to TRBJ2-2, with TRBD2 identical over 10 bases. CDR3 size: 16 residues. Germline values: CDR1 MDHEN, CDR2 SYDVKM. V lost 1 base and J lost 6; bases outside the gene matches: 5. For the CDR3, the DNA is TGTGCCAGCAGTTTATTCGCTAGCGGGAGCCCCGGGGAGCTGTTTTTT. Protein: CASSLFASGSPGELFF. Together with reference TRBV28 and TRBJ2-2, the CDR3 gives the full variable domain: DVKVTQSSRYLVKRTGEKVFLECVQDMDHENMFWYRQDPGLGLRLIYFSYDVKMKEKGDIPEGYSVSREKKERFSLILESASTNQTSMYLCASSLFASGSPGELFFGEGSRLTVL.

This clone was seen a single time. This chain connects TRBV5-1 to TRBJ1-2, with 11 bases identical to TRBD1. Germline-derived CDR1 and CDR2 are SGHRS and YFSETQ. V shed 6 bases and J 3 bases; nucleotides not matched to a gene: 4. The CDR3 has 14 amino acids. In nucleotides, the CDR3 is TGCGCCAGCAAGAGGACAGGGGGCTACTATGGCTACACCTTC. Its translation: CASKRTGGYYGYTF.

The chain recombines TRBV27 with TRBJ2-7; 7 nucleotides match TRBD1. The CDR3 extends over 15 amino acids. The germline CDR1 and CDR2 sequences are MNHEY and SMNVEV (reference sequence). The junction had 7 bases not matched to a gene; V was cut back by 5 bases and J by 0 bases. The CDR3 region is CASSQPRDSSYEQYF. As DNA, the CDR3 is TGTGCCAGCAGTCAGCCCCGGGACAGCTCCTACGAGCAGTACTTC.

This rearrangement joins TRBV2 to TRBJ2-1; no firm D call. Germline loops: CDR1 SNHLY, CDR2 FYNNEI. V was shortened by 5 bases and J by 9 bases, with 14 bases between the two germline ends. The CDR3 extends over 13 amino acids. CDR3 DNA sequence: TGTGCCAGCAGTAGATCAAGAACCGGTGAGCAGTTCTTC. Its protein product is CASSRSRTGEQFF.

The V gene is TRBV18, the J gene TRBJ2-5, with D possibly TRBD2 on 6 matching bases. The CDR3 spans 14 residues. Trimming left V 5 bases short and J 3 bases short, with 13 bases between. Germline assignment: CDR1 KGHSH and CDR2 LQKENI. The CDR3 sequence is CASSGGAGKETQYF. The CDR3 DNA reads as TGTGCCAGCTCAGGCGGGGCCGGGAAAGAGACCCAGTACTTC.

As to this clone: Other DNA sequences in the sample encode the same CDR3. J is TRBJ2-7 and V is TRBV5-1; 9 bases agree with TRBD1. Trimming at V came to 4 bases and at J to 5 bases, leaving 7 bases not matched to a gene. CDR1 and CDR2 from the germline V gene are SGHRS and YFSETQ. The CDR3 consists of 14 residues. CDR3: CASSLPGTGNEQYF. The CDR3 DNA is TGCGCCAGCAGCCTGCCCGGGACAGGGAACGAGCAGTACTTC.

V gene TRBV2 combines with J gene TRBJ2-5, with TRBD1 identical over 7 bases. CDR1 and CDR2 (germline): SNHLY, FYNNEI. This CDR3 region has 12 residues. J gave up 2 bases and V 8 bases, and 2 bases lay outside the gene matches. CDR3 amino acids: CASGTVQETQYF. The CDR3 coding sequence is TGTGCCAGCGGGACAGTTCAAGAGACCCAGTACTTC. Full variable domain (remainder filled in from reference TRBV2 and TRBJ2-5): EPEVTQTPSHQVTQMGQEVILRCVPISNHLYFYWYRQILGQKVEFLVSFYNNEISEKSEIFDDQFSVERPDGSNFTLKIRSTKLEDSAMYFCASGTVQETQYFGPGTRLLVL.

This sequence joins TRBV1 and TRBJ2-2; the D call in the table, TRBD2, was not verified against the DNA. TRBV1 is flagged as a pseudogene. The CDR3 is 18 residues long. CDR3 loop: CTSSPRTSGRVSAGELFF. CDR3 nucleotides: TGCACCAGCAGTCCGAGGACTAGCGGGAGGGTTTCTGCCGGGGAGCTGTTTTTT.

This chain's CDR3 is CASRRSLSSYNEQFF. The CDR3 nucleotides are TGTGCCAGCAGACGCTCCCTAAGCTCCTACAATGAGCAGTTCTTC. The V and J genes are TRBV6-5 and TRBJ2-1; D is ambiguous. Between the trimmed V and J ends, which lost 6 bases and 0 bases, there was a span of 12 bases. The CDR3 consists of 15 residues. Germline assignment: CDR1 MNHEY and CDR2 SVGAGI.

This chain joins TRBV7-2 and TRBJ2-7; TRBD1 matches 12 bases. The V gene's germline CDR1 is SGHTA and CDR2 FQGNSA. The CDR3 has 15 amino acids. The V gene end was trimmed by 3 bases and the J gene end by 2 bases; junction bases not matched to a gene: 2. The CDR3 DNA reads as TGTGCCAGCAGCTTGGGACAGGGGGCCACCTACGAGCAGTACTTC. Translation gives CASSLGQGATYEQYF. Full variable domain (outside the CDR3, taken from reference TRBV7-2 and TRBJ2-7): GAGVSQSPSNKVTEKGKDVELRCDPISGHTALYWYRQSLGQGLEFLIYFQGNSAPDKSGLPSDRFSAERTGGSVSTLTIQRTQQEDSAVYLCASSLGQGATYEQYFGPGTRLTVT.

The chain carries TRBV29-1 and TRBJ2-7, with a weak D call TRBD2 (6 bases). Trimming took off 7 bases at V and 6 bases at J, with 13 bases between the two ends. The CDR3 contains 11 residues. The germline CDR1 and CDR2 sequences are SQVTM and ANQGSEA. This CDR3 reads CSGTLGSEQYF. The CDR3 DNA reads as TGCAGCGGGACCCTCGGGAGCGAGCAGTACTTC.

V gene TRBV5-4 combines with J gene TRBJ2-7, with D perhaps TRBD1 (5 bases). This CDR3 is built from 13 residues. V lost 2 bases to trimming and J lost 2 bases, with 8 bases between them. Germline V gene lookup returns CDR1 SGHNT and CDR2 YYREEE (reference sequence). DNA for the CDR3: TGTGCCAGCAGCTTTCAGGGTACCTACGAGCAGTACTTC. Translated: CASSFQGTYEQYF.

The V and J genes are TRBV7-9 and TRBJ1-1; no reliable D call. This CDR3 contains 12 residues. CDR1 and CDR2 from the germline V gene are SEHNR and FQNEAQ (reference sequence). V lost 3 bases and J 1 base, leaving 3 bases between the germline ends. CDR3 sequence reads: CASSFSNTEAFF. CDR3 DNA: TGTGCCAGCAGCTTCTCGAACACTGAAGCTTTCTTT.

The sample holds one count of this clone. The V call is TRBV7-8, the J call TRBJ2-7; 7 positions agree with TRBD2. Germline values: CDR1 SGHVS, CDR2 FQNEAQ. The CDR3 length is 15 residues. J lost 3 bases, V lost 5 bases, and 10 bases had no gene match. The CDR3 loop reads CASSPRRVAGYEQYF. CDR3 DNA sequence: TGTGCCAGCAGCCCTCGCAGGGTAGCGGGCTACGAGCAGTACTTC.